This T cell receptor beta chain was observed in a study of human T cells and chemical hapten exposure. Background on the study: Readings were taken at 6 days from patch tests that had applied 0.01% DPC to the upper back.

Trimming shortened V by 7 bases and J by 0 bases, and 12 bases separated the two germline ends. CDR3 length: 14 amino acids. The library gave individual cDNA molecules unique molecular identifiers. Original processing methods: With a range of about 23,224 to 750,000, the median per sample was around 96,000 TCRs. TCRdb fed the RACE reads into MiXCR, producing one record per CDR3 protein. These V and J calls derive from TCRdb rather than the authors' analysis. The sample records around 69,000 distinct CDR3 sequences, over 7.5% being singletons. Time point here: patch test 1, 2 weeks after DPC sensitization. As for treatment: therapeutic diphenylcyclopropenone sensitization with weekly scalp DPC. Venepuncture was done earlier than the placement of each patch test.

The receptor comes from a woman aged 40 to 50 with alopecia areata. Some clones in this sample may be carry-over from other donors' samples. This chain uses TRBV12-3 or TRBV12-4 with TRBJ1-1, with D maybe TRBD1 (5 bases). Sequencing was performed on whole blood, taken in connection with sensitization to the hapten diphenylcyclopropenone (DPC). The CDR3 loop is CASTFRDLNTEAFF. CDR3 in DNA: TGTGCCAGCACCTTCCGGGACTTGAACACTGAAGCTTTCTTT.